This T cell receptor (beta chain) was profiled in a study of Graves' ophthalmopathy and Graves' hyperthyroidism. On this clonotype: Antigen specificity is unknown.

Transcripts of RNA were the source for amplifying TCR beta CDR3 regions. RT-PCR in the first round used HTBI primers; a second-round multiplex PCR followed. TCRdb re-derived calls from the multiplex PCR reads in MiXCR, one entry per CDR3 protein. The sample lists over 650,000 distinct CDR3 sequences; about two fifths were seen once. Findings of the study overall: Also, most clonotypes expanded in the thyroid above 0.001 frequency appeared in blood. Predictions made by the model for ophthalmopathy progression reached more than 55% sensitivity and about 72% specificity.

The CDR3 contains 15 residues. Germline CDR1 and CDR2: SGHVS and FNYEAQ. The V gene end was trimmed by 5 bases and the J gene end by 0 bases; junction bases not matched to a gene: 7. Clinicians diagnosed using symptoms, serum thyroxine, TRAb, thyroid ultrasound and orbital computed tomography. The sequencing sample was made of peripheral blood. The clonotype comes from an adult man with Graves' ophthalmopathy. The chain couples TRBV7-6 to TRBJ2-7; 7 bases fit TRBD1. The CDR3 protein is CASSPWDSPSYEQYF. For the CDR3, the DNA is TGTGCCAGCAGCCCGTGGGACAGTCCCTCCTACGAGCAGTACTTC. Full variable domain (rest looked up from reference TRBV7-6 and TRBJ2-7): GAGVSQSPRYKVTKRGQDVALRCDPISGHVSLYWYRQALGQGPEFLTYFNYEAQQDKSGLPNDRFSAERPEGSISTLTIQRTEQRDSAMYRCASSPWDSPSYEQYFGPGTRLTVT.